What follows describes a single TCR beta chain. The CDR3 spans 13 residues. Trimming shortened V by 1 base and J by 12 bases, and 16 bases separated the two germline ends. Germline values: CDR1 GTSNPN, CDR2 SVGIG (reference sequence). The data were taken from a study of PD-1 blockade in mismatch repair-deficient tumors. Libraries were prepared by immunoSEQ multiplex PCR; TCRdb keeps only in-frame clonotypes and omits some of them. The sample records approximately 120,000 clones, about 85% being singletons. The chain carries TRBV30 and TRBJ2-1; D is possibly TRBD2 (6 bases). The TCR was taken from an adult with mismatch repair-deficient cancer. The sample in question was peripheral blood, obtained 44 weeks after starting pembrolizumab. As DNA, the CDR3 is TGTGCCTGGAGTGCCGGCCCCCGGGGGAGGCAGTTCTTC. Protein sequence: CAWSAGPRGRQFF.